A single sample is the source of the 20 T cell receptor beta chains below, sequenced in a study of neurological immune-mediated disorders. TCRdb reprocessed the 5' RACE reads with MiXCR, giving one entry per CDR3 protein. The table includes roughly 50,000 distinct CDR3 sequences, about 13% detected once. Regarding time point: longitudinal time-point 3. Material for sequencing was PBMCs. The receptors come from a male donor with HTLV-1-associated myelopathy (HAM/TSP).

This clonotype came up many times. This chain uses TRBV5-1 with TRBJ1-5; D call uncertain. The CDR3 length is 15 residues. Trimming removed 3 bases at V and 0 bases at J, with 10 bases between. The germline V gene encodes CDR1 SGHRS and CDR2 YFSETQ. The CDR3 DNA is TGCGCCAGCAGCTACGGTAATTATAGCAATCAGCCCCAGCATTTT. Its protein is CASSYGNYSNQPQHF.

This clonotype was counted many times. As DNA, the CDR3 is TGTGCCAGCAGCCAAGGGACAATAAACTCCTATAATTCACCCCTCCACTTT. Residues: CASSQGTINSYNSPLHF. The chain couples TRBV3-1 to TRBJ1-6, with a possible D match to TRBD1 (5 bases). CDR3 length equals 17 residues. Trimming took 1 base from V and 0 from J, leaving 10 bases between them. In germline, CDR1 is LGHDT, CDR2 YNNKEL (reference sequence).

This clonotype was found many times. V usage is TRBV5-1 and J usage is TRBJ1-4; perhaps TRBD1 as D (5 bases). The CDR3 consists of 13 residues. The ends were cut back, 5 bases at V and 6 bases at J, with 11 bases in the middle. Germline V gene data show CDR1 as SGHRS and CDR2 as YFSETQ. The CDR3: CASSYGGDEKLFF. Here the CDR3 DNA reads TGCGCCAGCAGTTACGGGGGAGATGAAAAACTGTTTTTT.

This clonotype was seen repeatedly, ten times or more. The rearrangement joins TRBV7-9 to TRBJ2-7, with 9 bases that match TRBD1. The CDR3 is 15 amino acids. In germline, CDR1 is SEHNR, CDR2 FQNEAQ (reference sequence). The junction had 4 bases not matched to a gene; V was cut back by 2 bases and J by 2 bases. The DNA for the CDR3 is TGTGCCAGCAGCTTAAACCGGGACAGGGCCTACGAGCAGTACTTC. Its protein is CASSLNRDRAYEQYF.

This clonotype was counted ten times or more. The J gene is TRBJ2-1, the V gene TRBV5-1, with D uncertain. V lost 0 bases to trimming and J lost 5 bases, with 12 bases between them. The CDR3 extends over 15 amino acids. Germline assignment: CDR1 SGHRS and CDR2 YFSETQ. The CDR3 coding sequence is TGCGCCAGCAGCTTGGGCCCGGGCCACAACAATGAGCAGTTCTTC. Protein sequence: CASSLGPGHNNEQFF.

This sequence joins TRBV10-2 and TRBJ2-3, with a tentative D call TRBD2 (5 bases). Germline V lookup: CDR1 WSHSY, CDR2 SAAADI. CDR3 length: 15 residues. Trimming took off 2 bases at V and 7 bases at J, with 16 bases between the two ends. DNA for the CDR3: TGCGCCAGCAGTGAGATACCCCAGCCGGGGTATACGCAGTATTTT. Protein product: CASSEIPQPGYTQYF.

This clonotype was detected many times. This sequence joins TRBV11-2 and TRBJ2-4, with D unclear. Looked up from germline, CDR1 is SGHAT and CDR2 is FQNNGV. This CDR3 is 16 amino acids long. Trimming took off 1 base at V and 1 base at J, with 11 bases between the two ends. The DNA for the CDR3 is TGTGCCAGCAGCTTAGTCAGTGCTTGGGCCAAAAACATTCAGTACTTC. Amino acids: CASSLVSAWAKNIQYF.

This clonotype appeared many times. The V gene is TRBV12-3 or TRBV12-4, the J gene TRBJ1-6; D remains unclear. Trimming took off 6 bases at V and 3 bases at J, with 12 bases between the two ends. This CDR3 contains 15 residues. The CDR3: CASRAGPNYNSPLHF. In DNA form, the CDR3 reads TGTGCCAGCAGGGCTGGACCGAACTATAATTCACCCCTCCACTTT.

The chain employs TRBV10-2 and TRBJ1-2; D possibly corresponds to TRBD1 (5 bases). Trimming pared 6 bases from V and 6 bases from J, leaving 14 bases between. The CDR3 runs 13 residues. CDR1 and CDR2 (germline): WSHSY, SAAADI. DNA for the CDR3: TGCGCCAGCAGACCCACACGGGGACATGGCTACACCTTC. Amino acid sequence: CASRPTRGHGYTF.

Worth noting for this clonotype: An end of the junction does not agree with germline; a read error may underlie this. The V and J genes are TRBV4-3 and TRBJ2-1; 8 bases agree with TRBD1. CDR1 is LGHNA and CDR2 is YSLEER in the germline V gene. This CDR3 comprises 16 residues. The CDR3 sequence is CASCQDPDRVYNEQFF. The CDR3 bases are TGCGCCAGCTGCCAAGATCCGGACAGGGTCTACAATGAGCAGTTCTTC.

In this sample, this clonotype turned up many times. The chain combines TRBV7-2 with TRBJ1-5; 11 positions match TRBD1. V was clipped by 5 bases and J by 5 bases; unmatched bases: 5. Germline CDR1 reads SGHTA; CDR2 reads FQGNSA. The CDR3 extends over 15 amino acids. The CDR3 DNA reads TGTGCCAGCAGCACCGGACAGGGGGCATATCAGCCCCAGCATTTT. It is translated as CASSTGQGAYQPQHF.

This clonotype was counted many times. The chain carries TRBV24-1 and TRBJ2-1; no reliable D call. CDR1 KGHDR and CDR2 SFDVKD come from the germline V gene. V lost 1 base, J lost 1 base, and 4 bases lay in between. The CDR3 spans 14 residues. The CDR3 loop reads CATSDFTSYNEQFF. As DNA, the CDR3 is TGTGCCACCAGTGATTTTACTTCCTACAATGAGCAGTTCTTC.

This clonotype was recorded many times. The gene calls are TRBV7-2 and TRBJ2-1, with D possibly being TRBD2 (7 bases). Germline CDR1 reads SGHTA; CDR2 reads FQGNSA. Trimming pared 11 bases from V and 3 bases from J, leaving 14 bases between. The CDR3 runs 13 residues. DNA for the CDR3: TGTGCCGGACAGCGGGGCAGCTACAATGAGCAGTTCTTC. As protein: CAGQRGSYNEQFF.

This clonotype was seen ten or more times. The CDR3 nucleotides read TGTGCCAGCAGCCTTGGGACAGACCACTATGGCTACACCTTC. Amino acids: CASSLGTDHYGYTF. This chain joins TRBV5-5 and TRBJ1-2; 7 positions match TRBD1. The V gene end was trimmed by 4 bases and the J gene end by 3 bases; junction bases not matched to a gene: 6. The CDR3 has 14 residues. Germline V lookup: CDR1 SGHKS, CDR2 YYEKEE (reference sequence).

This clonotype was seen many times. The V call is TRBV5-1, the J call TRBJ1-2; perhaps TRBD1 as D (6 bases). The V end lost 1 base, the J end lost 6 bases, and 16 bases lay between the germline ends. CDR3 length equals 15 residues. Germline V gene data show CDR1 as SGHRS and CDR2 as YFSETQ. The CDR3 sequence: CASSLLGGDSDGYTF. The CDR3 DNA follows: TGCGCCAGCAGCTTGTTAGGGGGAGATAGCGATGGCTACACCTTC.

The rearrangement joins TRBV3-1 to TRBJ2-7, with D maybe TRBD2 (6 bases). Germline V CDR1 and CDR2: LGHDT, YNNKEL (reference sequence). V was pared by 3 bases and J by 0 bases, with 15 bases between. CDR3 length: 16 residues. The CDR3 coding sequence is TGTGCCAGCAGCCATTCAAGGAGGGCACTCTCCTACGAGCAGTACTTC. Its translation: CASSHSRRALSYEQYF.

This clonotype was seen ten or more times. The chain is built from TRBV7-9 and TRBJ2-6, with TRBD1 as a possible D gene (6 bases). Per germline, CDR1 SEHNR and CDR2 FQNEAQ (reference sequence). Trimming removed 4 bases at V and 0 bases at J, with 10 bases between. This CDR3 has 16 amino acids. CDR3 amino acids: CASSSDRTSGANVLTF. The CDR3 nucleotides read TGTGCCAGCAGCTCCGACAGGACCTCTGGGGCCAACGTCCTGACTTTC.

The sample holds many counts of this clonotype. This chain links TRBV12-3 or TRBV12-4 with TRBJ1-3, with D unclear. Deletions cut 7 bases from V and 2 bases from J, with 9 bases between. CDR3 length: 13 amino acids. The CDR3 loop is CASNIGTGNTIYF. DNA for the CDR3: TGTGCCAGCAATATTGGGACTGGAAACACCATATATTTT.

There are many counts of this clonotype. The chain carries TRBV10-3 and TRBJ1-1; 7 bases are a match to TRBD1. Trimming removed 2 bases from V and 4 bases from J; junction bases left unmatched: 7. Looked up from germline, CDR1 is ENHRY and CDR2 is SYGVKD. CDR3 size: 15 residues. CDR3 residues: CAISEPGRGSTEAFF. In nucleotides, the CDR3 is TGTGCCATCAGTGAGCCAGGCAGGGGGTCCACTGAAGCTTTCTTT.

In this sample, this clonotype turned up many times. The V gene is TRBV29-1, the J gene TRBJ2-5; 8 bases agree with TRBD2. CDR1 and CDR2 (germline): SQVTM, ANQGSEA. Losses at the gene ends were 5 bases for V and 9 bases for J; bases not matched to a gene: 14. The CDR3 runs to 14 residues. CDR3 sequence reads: CSVFSAGVRRAQYF. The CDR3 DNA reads TGCAGCGTTTTTTCAGCGGGGGTGAGAAGGGCCCAGTACTTC.